The 17 T cell receptor beta chains below all came from one sample that was sequenced in a study of a mutant IDH1 vaccine in newly diagnosed glioma. Time point noted: week 47, end of study. Vaccination used 300 ug of mutant IDH1 20-mer peptide per dose, with topical imiquimod. Method: immunoSEQ multiplex PCR; TCRdb's copy keeps in-frame clones and lacks some. The sample records 75,000 to 95,000 clones, roughly 89% being singletons. These receptors' targets are unknown. This specimen was PBMCs, taken from a glioma patient whose treatment included an IDH1 peptide vaccine. The source of these receptors is a woman aged 45-59 years with glioma.

The chain joins TRBV18 to TRBJ2-5; TRBD1 aligns across 10 bases. Per germline, CDR1 KGHSH and CDR2 LQKENI. Trimming took 3 bases from V and 5 from J; bases not matched to a gene: 6. The CDR3 has 15 residues. CDR3 coding DNA: TGTGCCAGCTCACCCCGGGACAGGGGACCGGAGACCCAGTACTTC. Translated, it gives CASSPRDRGPETQYF.

The chain recombines TRBV7-6 with TRBJ1-3, with a tentative D call TRBD1 (5 bases). The CDR3 has 14 amino acids. The V gene lost 5 bases and the J gene lost 4 bases, with 12 bases spanning the gap. Per the germline V gene, CDR1 is SGHVS and CDR2 is FNYEAQ. CDR3 residues: CASSPSGRGNTIYF. In nucleotides, the CDR3 is TGTGCCAGCAGCCCCTCAGGGCGCGGAAACACCATATATTTT.

This chain connects TRBV7-9 to TRBJ2-7, with TRBD1 matching over 7 bases. Trimming cost V 1 base and J 0 bases; bases outside gene matches: 9. CDR3 length: 17 amino acids. From germline, CDR1 is SEHNR and CDR2 FQNEAQ (reference sequence). The CDR3 reads CASSLGFGDSGSYEQYF. The CDR3 DNA reads as TGTGCCAGCAGCTTAGGGTTCGGGGACAGTGGCTCCTACGAGCAGTACTTC.

The CDR3: CSVDLVRDAGYTF. The CDR3, as DNA: TGCAGCGTTGATCTCGTGAGGGATGCTGGCTACACCTTC. The chain uses TRBV29-1 and TRBJ1-2; D call uncertain. The CDR3 consists of 13 residues. CDR1 is SQVTM, CDR2 ANQGSEA, per germline. The V and J ends lost 3 bases and 7 bases respectively, with 15 bases between them.

The chain links TRBV10-1 to TRBJ1-4; TRBD1 is a possible D gene (5 bases). The CDR3 contains 12 residues. Germline CDR1 is WNHNN and CDR2 is SYGVQD (reference sequence). Trimming took off 5 bases at V and 8 bases at J, with 9 bases between the two ends. The CDR3 DNA follows: TGCGCCAGCAGTCAAGACAGAGAAAAACTGTTTTTT. It translates to CASSQDREKLFF.

The V gene is TRBV28, the J gene TRBJ2-7; 8 nucleotides match TRBD1. V shed 6 bases, J shed 5 bases, and the junction held 9 bases outside the gene matches. The length of the CDR3 is 14 residues. Germline-derived CDR1 and CDR2 are MDHEN and SYDVKM. The chain's CDR3 is CASRTGEGRNEQYF. CDR3 nucleotides: TGTGCCAGCAGGACAGGGGAAGGAAGGAACGAGCAGTACTTC.

The chain recombines TRBV4-2 with TRBJ1-4; D gene ambiguous. This CDR3 is built from 18 residues. Germline V lookup: CDR1 LGHNA, CDR2 YNFKEQ. Deletions cut 1 base from V and 0 bases from J, with 15 bases between. The CDR3 DNA is TGTGCCAGCAGCCAAGTGGACTCCCGAATTGCAACTAATGAAAAACTGTTTTTT. It is translated as CASSQVDSRIATNEKLFF.

V is TRBV5-1 and J is TRBJ1-1; the D gene is possibly TRBD1 (5 bases). The V end was cut by 4 bases, the J end by 6 bases, with 25 bases between. Germline V gene data show CDR1 as SGHRS and CDR2 as YFSETQ. The CDR3 is 17 amino acids. The CDR3 sequence: CASSPRDPSRGTAEAFF. The CDR3 nucleotides are TGCGCCAGCAGCCCCCGGGACCCGTCTAGGGGTACGGCTGAAGCTTTCTTT.

The J gene is TRBJ2-6, the V gene TRBV5-1, with no clear D. The V gene's germline CDR1 is SGHRS and CDR2 YFSETQ. V was clipped by 4 bases and J by 0 bases, with 5 bases between them. The CDR3 totals 14 residues. In DNA form, the CDR3 reads TGCGCCAGCAGCCCCTTCTCTGGGGCCAACGTCCTGACTTTC. It encodes CASSPFSGANVLTF.

V gene TRBV5-1 combines with J gene TRBJ2-1, with no clear D. Trimming left V 0 bases short and J 0 bases short, with 10 bases between. The CDR3 covers 16 residues. Germline-derived CDR1 and CDR2 are SGHRS and YFSETQ. The CDR3 reads CASSLGRKSSYNEQFF. DNA for the CDR3: TGCGCCAGCAGCTTGGGGCGGAAGAGCTCCTACAATGAGCAGTTCTTC.

V and J are TRBV9 and TRBJ2-3, with D possibly being TRBD2 (6 bases). Per the germline V gene, CDR1 is SGDLS and CDR2 is YYNGEE. This CDR3 spans 15 amino acids. V lost 0 bases, J lost 3 bases, and 11 bases lay in between. CDR3 in DNA: TGTGCCAGCAGCGTAGGATTAGCGGATACAGATACGCAGTATTTT. This translates into CASSVGLADTDTQYF.

The chain has TRBV9 and TRBJ2-5, with 7 bases aligning to TRBD2. Germline V CDR1 and CDR2: SGDLS, YYNGEE. CDR3 length: 17 residues. Trimming at V came to 0 bases and at J to 5 bases, leaving 13 bases not matched to a gene. CDR3 amino acids: CASSVAGGLGRSETQYF. The DNA for the CDR3 is TGTGCCAGCAGCGTAGCGGGAGGTCTAGGAAGGTCGGAGACCCAGTACTTC.

In regard to this clone: This same CDR3 is encoded by further DNA sequences in the sample. The chain joins TRBV30 to TRBJ1-4; D gene unclear. V was pared by 3 bases and J by 11 bases, with 28 bases between. The CDR3 totals 17 residues. In germline, CDR1 is GTSNPN, CDR2 SVGIG (reference sequence). CDR3 DNA: TGTGCCTGGAGCTCGCCCTTCTGGAAGACGGCTCGGGAGAAACTGTTTTTT. It is translated as CAWSSPFWKTAREKLFF.

The chain employs TRBV30 and TRBJ2-7, with a tentative D call TRBD1 (6 bases). With 2 bases removed from V and 3 bases from J, the gap between germline ends came to 11 bases. The CDR3 is made up of 13 amino acids. The germline V gene encodes CDR1 GTSNPN and CDR2 SVGIG (reference sequence). This CDR3 is CAWSWDTRYEQYF. In nucleotides, the CDR3 is TGTGCCTGGAGTTGGGACACCCGCTACGAGCAGTACTTC.

The J gene is TRBJ1-2, the V gene TRBV6-5; no firm D call. Trimming cost V 4 bases and J 4 bases, with 10 bases left between them. The germline V gene has CDR1 MNHEY and CDR2 SVGAGI. This CDR3 spans 13 amino acids. CDR3 coding DNA: TGTGCCAGCAGTTCCACAGCCACCTATGGCTACACCTTC. Translated: CASSSTATYGYTF.

This sequence joins TRBV6-1 and TRBJ2-5; D is possibly TRBD2 (6 bases). CDR3 length: 17 residues. Germline V gene sequence: CDR1 MNHNS, CDR2 SASEGT. V lost 0 bases, J lost 5 bases, and 19 bases lay in between. The CDR3 nucleotides are TGTGCCAGCAGTGAAGCGGCTGGGGGGATGAGGTTGGAGACCCAGTACTTC. It yields the protein CASSEAAGGMRLETQYF.

The chain links TRBV4-1 to TRBJ1-4, with 11 bases identical to TRBD1. V was pared by 2 bases and J by 8 bases, with 13 bases of the junction left unmatched. This CDR3 has 18 amino acids. Germline CDR1 is MGHRA and CDR2 is YSYEKL. The chain's CDR3 is CASSQKPWTGGAREKLFF. CDR3 DNA sequence: TGCGCCAGCAGCCAAAAGCCCTGGACAGGGGGCGCGCGGGAAAAACTGTTTTTT.